The entry that follows covers one T cell receptor beta chain sequence. The V end was cut by 7 bases, the J end by 5 bases, with 8 bases between. Per the germline V gene, CDR1 is SGHVS and CDR2 is FNYEAQ. This CDR3 has 12 residues. The entry originates in a study of blood T cells in healthy people across ages. For the second PCR, which ran for about 6 to 12 cycles, a sample-barcoded 5' primer and a J-beta primer mix were used. TCRdb used MiXCR to reprocess the 5' RACE reads, holding one entry per CDR3 protein. The sample lists around 1.1 million distinct CDR3 sequences, around two fifths seen once, with around 14% in the top ten.

The material sequenced was blood. This rearrangement joins TRBV7-6 to TRBJ2-2; D remains ambiguous. This receptor was obtained from a man between 18 and 29 years old in good health. The CDR3, as DNA: TGTGCCAGCAATTTTGGGACCGGGGAGCTGTTTTTT. Protein: CASNFGTGELFF.